One sample yielded the 27 T cell receptor beta chains listed below, sequenced in a study of T cell changes during pregnancy in multiple sclerosis. Measured with immunoSEQ multiplex PCR; TCRdb has only the in-frame clones, and not every one. The sample carries over 55,000 clones, about 90% recorded once. Specimen: peripheral blood, collected in the first trimester of pregnancy. These receptors originate from a female donor with multiple sclerosis, enrolled in a pregnancy study.

This clone came up once. This sequence joins TRBV27 and TRBJ1-5; maybe TRBD1 (5 bases). This CDR3 has 14 amino acids. The germline CDR1 and CDR2 sequences are MNHEY and SMNVEV (reference sequence). Trimming stripped 6 bases from V and 1 base from J, with 10 bases between. CDR3 DNA sequence: TGTGCCAGCAGATACGGGGGGAGCAATCAGCCCCAGCATTTT. Its translation: CASRYGGSNQPQHF.

The chain couples TRBV4-2 to TRBJ1-2; the D is unclear. The CDR3 is 14 residues long. Germline CDR1 LGHNA, CDR2 YNFKEQ. V shed 0 bases and J shed 9 bases, with 14 bases lying between them. DNA of the CDR3: TGTGCCAGCAGCCAAGAATACGGGGTTAGAAGCTACACCTTC. Protein sequence: CASSQEYGVRSYTF.

The V and J genes are TRBV6-5 and TRBJ2-7, with 9 bases identical to TRBD1. V lost 2 bases and J lost 3; bases outside the gene matches: 5. This CDR3 has 15 amino acids. Germline assignment: CDR1 MNHEY and CDR2 SVGAGI. CDR3 amino acids: CASSYGGTGSYEQYF. For the CDR3, the DNA is TGTGCCAGCAGTTACGGGGGGACAGGGAGCTACGAGCAGTACTTC.

J is TRBJ2-2 and V is TRBV5-6; TRBD1 might be the D (6 bases). This CDR3 has 15 residues. The germline gives CDR1 SGHDT, CDR2 YYEEEE. Trimming pared 1 base from V and 5 bases from J, leaving 12 bases between. CDR3 bases: TGTGCCAGCAGCTTGATCGGACAGAGAACCGGGGAGCTGTTTTTT. Translation: CASSLIGQRTGELFF.

The chain joins TRBV10-1 to TRBJ2-4; 8 bases are shared with TRBD1. The CDR3 spans 13 residues. The J segment lost 5 bases and the V segment lost 8 bases, leaving 5 bases of the junction unmatched. Germline CDR1 reads WNHNN; CDR2 reads SYGVQD (reference sequence). The DNA for the CDR3 is TGCGCCAGCTGGGTACAGGGGGAAAACATTCAGTACTTC. Its protein product is CASWVQGENIQYF.

This clone occurred once. The chain uses TRBV7-9 and TRBJ2-5; 12 bases are a match to TRBD2. Trimming at V came to 5 bases and at J to 0 bases, leaving 1 base not matched to a gene. The germline V gene encodes CDR1 SEHNR and CDR2 FQNEAQ (reference sequence). The CDR3 is made up of 15 amino acids. The CDR3: CASSRTSGNQETQYF. The CDR3 coding sequence is TGTGCCAGCAGCAGGACTAGCGGGAACCAAGAGACCCAGTACTTC.

The chain has TRBV7-9 and TRBJ2-5; D is possibly TRBD2 (5 bases). CDR1 and CDR2 (germline): SEHNR, FQNEAQ (reference sequence). CDR3 size: 15 residues. Trimming left V 3 bases short and J 6 bases short, with 17 bases between. CDR3 loop: CASSLPGKSQQTQYF. CDR3 in DNA: TGTGCCAGCAGCTTGCCGGGGAAGAGTCAACAGACCCAGTACTTC.

J is TRBJ2-1 and V is TRBV19, with D possibly matching TRBD2 (6 bases). Germline CDR1 and CDR2: LNHDA and SQIVND (reference sequence). The V end lost 4 bases, the J end lost 4 bases, and 17 bases lay between the germline ends. This CDR3 contains 16 residues. The CDR3 DNA follows: TGTGCCAGTAGTAAGACAGTCCGGGGGTCTTACAATGAGCAGTTCTTC. Its translation: CASSKTVRGSYNEQFF.

This rearrangement joins TRBV11-3 to TRBJ2-2, with D possibly being TRBD2 (6 bases). The germline gives CDR1 SGHNT, CDR2 YENEEA. This CDR3 is built from 13 residues. Trimming shortened V by 5 bases and J by 4 bases, and 8 bases separated the two germline ends. The CDR3 nucleotides read TGTGCCAGCAGCAACGGGGGCACCGGGGAGCTGTTTTTT. Translated, it gives CASSNGGTGELFF.

The chain uses TRBV9 and TRBJ1-2; the D gene is possibly TRBD1 (5 bases). The V end lost 0 bases, the J end lost 1 base, and 10 bases lay between the germline ends. This CDR3 is built from 15 residues. Germline CDR1 is SGDLS and CDR2 is YYNGEE. DNA for the CDR3: TGTGCCAGCAGCGTAGTTCAGGGCCTTAACTATGGCTACACCTTC. Encoded protein: CASSVVQGLNYGYTF. Full variable domain (remainder filled in from reference TRBV9 and TRBJ1-2): DSGVTQTPKHLITATGQRVTLRCSPRSGDLSVYWYQQSLDQGLQFLIQYYNGEERAKGNILERFSAQQFPDLHSELNLSSLELGDSALYFCASSVVQGLNYGYTFGSGTRLTVV.

V is TRBV29-1 and J is TRBJ2-7; weak D call: TRBD1 (8 bases). Germline loops: CDR1 SQVTM, CDR2 ANQGSEA. The CDR3 contains 18 residues. Between the trimmed V and J ends, which lost 0 bases and 2 bases, there was a span of 23 bases. CDR3 DNA sequence: TGCAGCGTTGAAGAGGGAGGGACAGGCAAGGTTGGGGCCTACGAGCAGTACTTC. This encodes CSVEEGGTGKVGAYEQYF.

The chain is built from TRBV28 and TRBJ2-7; 8 bases fit TRBD1. CDR1 and CDR2 (germline): MDHEN, SYDVKM. V trimming: 4 bases; J trimming: 6 bases; junction bases outside the gene matches: 11. This CDR3 has 15 amino acids. Here the CDR3 DNA reads TGTGCCAGCAGTTCCTTGGGAACTCAGGGGGCCGAGCAGTACTTC. Translated, it gives CASSSLGTQGAEQYF.

V gene TRBV4-1 combines with J gene TRBJ2-1, with 9 positions matching TRBD1. The germline gives CDR1 MGHRA, CDR2 YSYEKL. The CDR3 is 19 amino acids. V was pared by 0 bases and J by 7 bases, with 16 bases of the junction left unmatched. This CDR3 is CASSQERVLGGTGRNEQFF. As DNA, the CDR3 is TGCGCCAGCAGCCAAGAGCGGGTACTGGGCGGGACAGGGAGGAATGAGCAGTTCTTC.

The chain links TRBV15 to TRBJ2-5, with D perhaps matching TRBD2 (6 bases). The V gene lost 4 bases and the J gene lost 2 bases, with 14 bases spanning the gap. CDR3 size: 15 residues. The germline V gene encodes CDR1 LNHNV and CDR2 YYDKDF (reference sequence). The CDR3 bases are TGTGCCACCAGCACATTCGGGACTCTTCAAGAGACCCAGTACTTC. It specifies CATSTFGTLQETQYF. The whole variable domain, remainder taken from reference TRBV15 and TRBJ2-5, is DAMVIQNPRYQVTQFGKPVTLSCSQTLNHNVMYWYQQKSSQAPKLLFHYYDKDFNNEADTPDNFQSRRPNTSFCFLDIRSPGLGDTAMYLCATSTFGTLQETQYFGPGTRLLVL.

This chain links TRBV2 with TRBJ1-2; D might be TRBD1 (5 bases). V was shortened by 8 bases and J by 1 base, with 20 bases between the two germline ends. The CDR3 has 16 amino acids. Germline CDR1 is SNHLY and CDR2 is FYNNEI. The CDR3 region is CASPAGRGMINYGYTF. The CDR3 DNA is TGTGCCAGCCCGGCGGGACGGGGGATGATTAACTATGGCTACACCTTC.

The chain uses TRBV18 and TRBJ1-2; D not certain. V lost 1 base to trimming and J lost 8 bases, with 8 bases between them. Germline loops: CDR1 KGHSH, CDR2 LQKENI. The CDR3 length is 12 residues. Here the CDR3 reads CASSPQSEGYTF. The DNA of the CDR3 is TGTGCCAGCTCACCACAATCAGAAGGCTACACCTTC. The full variable domain, completed using reference TRBV18 and TRBJ1-2, is NAGVMQNPRHLVRRRGQEARLRCSPMKGHSHVYWYRQLPEEGLKFMVYLQKENIIDESGMPKERFSAEFPKEGPSILRIQQVVRGDSAAYFCASSPQSEGYTFGSGTRLTVV.

V usage is TRBV4-2 and J usage is TRBJ1-2; 7 bases align to TRBD1. This CDR3 has 17 residues. V lost 5 bases and J lost 4; bases outside the gene matches: 16. Germline V gene lookup returns CDR1 LGHNA and CDR2 YNFKEQ. CDR3 in DNA: TGTGCCAGCAGCTTGGCAGGTAGGGGGCAACTGGTCTATGGCTACACCTTC. Its translation: CASSLAGRGQLVYGYTF.

As DNA, the CDR3 is TGTGCCAGCAGTCCTACAGGGGGCCTCACTGAAGCTTTCTTT. Translated: CASSPTGGLTEAFF. J is TRBJ1-1 and V is TRBV6-5; 9 bases fit TRBD1. Germline V gene lookup returns CDR1 MNHEY and CDR2 SVGAGI. Trimming took 5 bases from V and 4 from J; bases not matched to a gene: 5. The CDR3 is 14 amino acids.

V gene TRBV7-2 combines with J gene TRBJ2-1; weak D call: TRBD1 (6 bases). V dropped 2 bases and J dropped 4 bases, with 15 bases sitting between them. CDR3 length: 16 residues. Germline assignment: CDR1 SGHTA and CDR2 FQGNSA. CDR3 region: CASSLRPGTLYNEQFF. The CDR3 coding sequence is TGTGCCAGCAGCTTAAGGCCCGGGACACTATACAATGAGCAGTTCTTC.

This rearrangement joins TRBV7-3 to TRBJ2-1, with TRBD1 identical over 8 bases. J lost 3 bases, V lost 5 bases, and 9 bases had no gene match. This CDR3 spans 16 amino acids. CDR1 SGHTA and CDR2 FQGTGA come from the germline V gene. CDR3 residues: CASSEDRVLGYNEQFF. Here the CDR3 DNA reads TGTGCCAGCAGCGAGGACAGGGTTCTAGGCTACAATGAGCAGTTCTTC. The whole variable domain, filled in from reference TRBV7-3 and TRBJ2-1, reads GAGVSQTPSNKVTEKGKYVELRCDPISGHTALYWYRQSLGQGPEFLIYFQGTGAADDSGLPNDRFFAVRPEGSVSTLKIQRTERGDSAVYLCASSEDRVLGYNEQFFGPGTRLTVL.

V is TRBV5-4 and J is TRBJ2-3; TRBD2 matches 10 bases. CDR1 and CDR2 (germline): SGHNT, YYREEE (reference sequence). After removal of 2 bases from V and 4 bases from J, the junction contained 4 bases not matched to a gene. The CDR3 is 15 residues long. In nucleotides, the CDR3 is TGTGCCAGCAGCTTTAGCGGGAGGATCCCAGATACGCAGTATTTT. Protein: CASSFSGRIPDTQYF.

This rearrangement joins TRBV6-1 to TRBJ2-3, with 11 positions matching TRBD2. V lost 5 bases, J lost 4 bases, and 5 bases stayed unmatched. The germline V gene has CDR1 MNHNS and CDR2 SASEGT. The CDR3 loop spans 15 amino acids. The CDR3 nucleotides read TGTGCCAGCAGTTCGACTAGCGGGAACGCAGATACGCAGTATTTT. Encoded protein: CASSSTSGNADTQYF.

V gene TRBV4-3 combines with J gene TRBJ2-1; D is unresolved. V lost 3 bases and J lost 4, with 7 bases in between. The germline CDR1 and CDR2 sequences are LGHNA and YSLEER. The CDR3 loop spans 13 amino acids. The CDR3 is CASSHLLYNEQFF. CDR3 DNA: TGCGCCAGCAGCCATCTACTATACAATGAGCAGTTCTTC.

The count of this clone is one. This chain links TRBV11-3 with TRBJ2-5; D gene ambiguous. CDR3 length: 11 amino acids. V lost 4 bases to trimming and J lost 5 bases, with 5 bases between them. Germline V gene lookup returns CDR1 SGHNT and CDR2 YENEEA. CDR3 in amino acids: CASSSRETQYF. The CDR3 DNA is TGTGCCAGCAGCTCGCGGGAGACCCAGTACTTC.

This clone was seen a few times. The chain has TRBV5-1 and TRBJ1-1; 9 nucleotides align to TRBD1. The germline gives CDR1 SGHRS, CDR2 YFSETQ. Unmatched junction bases numbered 5, after V lost 4 bases and J lost 1 base. This CDR3 is 15 amino acids long. The CDR3 nucleotides read TGCGCCAGCAGCCTAGGACAGGGGCGGAACACTGAAGCTTTCTTT. Protein sequence: CASSLGQGRNTEAFF.

The chain recombines TRBV6-5 with TRBJ2-1; TRBD2 matches 9 bases. V trimming: 10 bases; J trimming: 7 bases; junction bases outside the gene matches: 14. From germline, CDR1 is MNHEY and CDR2 SVGAGI. This CDR3 is 15 amino acids long. The CDR3 here is CATSGGGRASNEQFF. The CDR3 DNA sequence: TGTGCCACCTCTGGGGGCGGGAGGGCCAGTAATGAGCAGTTCTTC.

The chain combines TRBV7-6 with TRBJ2-7; the D gene is possibly TRBD2 (5 bases). The V and J ends lost 4 bases and 3 bases respectively, with 16 bases between them. The length of the CDR3 is 15 residues. CDR1 is SGHVS and CDR2 is FNYEAQ in the germline V gene. This chain's CDR3 is CASSSQIGGGYEQYF. CDR3 DNA: TGTGCCAGCAGCTCACAAATTGGAGGAGGCTACGAGCAGTACTTC.